This T cell receptor (beta chain) was recorded in a study of shared clonotypes between healthy human individuals. Study information: Those who served as donors were a couple of women and a few men between the ages of 18 and 49.

Points on this clone: One end of the junction does not line up with germline, which may come from a read error.

Profiling relied on immunoSEQ multiplex PCR, and the TCRdb table lists in-frame clones only, not all of them. The sample records 2,500,000 or so clones, around nine tenths being singletons. Germline CDR1 MNHGY, CDR2 SAAAGT. The CDR3 totals 13 residues. There were no recent acute infections or vaccinations among the donors, who were healthy HIV-negative adults. A split of CD4+ cells into CD45RA+ naive and CD45RA-negative memory subsets was performed. The material sequenced was naive CD4+ T cells sorted from blood. The subset denotes: CD45RA+ positively selected. This receptor was identified in a man between 18 and 29 years old in good health. This chain links TRBV6-8 with TRBJ1-6; weak D call: TRBD1 (6 bases). The CDR3 nucleotides are TGTACCAGCAGCTACAGGGAGCATTCACCCCTCCACTTT. Protein sequence: CTSSYREHSPLHF.